The rows below give T cell receptor beta chains drawn from one sample of a study of shared clonotypes between healthy human individuals. TCRdb keeps only in-frame clones here, not all; method: immunoSEQ multiplex PCR. The sample lists over a million clones; about 98.5% were seen once. Specimen: naive CD4+ T cells sorted from blood. The receptors were gathered from a man aged 30 to 45 in good health. Both conserved end residues are part of each CDR3. Fields, in order: V gene, clone size, J gene, D gene, CDR3 DNA, CDR3 protein. The D gene is left open where the match is weak. Size is stated for part of the rows, as once, few or many counts, or as a class when the clone is expanded.

TRBV5-1	.	TRBJ2-1	.	TGCGCCAGCAGCTTGGTCGCGGGAATCGGATACAATGAGCAGTTCTTC	CASSLVAGIGYNEQFF
TRBV6-5	.	TRBJ2-6	TRBD1	TGTGCCAGCAGTTACAGGGGGCTCGGGGCCAACGTCCTGACTTTC	CASSYRGLGANVLTF
TRBV7-9	.	TRBJ1-3	.	TGTGCCAGCAGCCCAGACAGGCTCTCTGGAAACACCATATATTTT	CASSPDRLSGNTIYF
TRBV5-4	.	TRBJ1-4	TRBD1	TGTGCCAGCAGCTTGCTTGGACAGGGCTCAACTAATGAAAAACTGTTTTTT	CASSLLGQGSTNEKLFF
TRBV5-1	.	TRBJ2-1	TRBD2	TGCGCCAGCAGCCTGACTAGCGGGCTTACCTACAATGAGCAGTTCTTC	CASSLTSGLTYNEQFF
TRBV10-1	.	TRBJ2-7	TRBD1	TGCGCCAGCAGCTCCGGGACAGGGGCCTACGAGCAGTACTTC	CASSSGTGAYEQYF
TRBV19	.	TRBJ1-3	TRBD1	TGTGCCAGTAGTATACGGACAGGGGCGGGAAACACCATATATTTT	CASSIRTGAGNTIYF
TRBV28	.	TRBJ2-7	.	TGTGCCAGCAGTCCTTCCAAATACGAGCAGTACTTC	CASSPSKYEQYF
TRBV28	once	TRBJ2-5	.	TGTGCCAGCAGTTTATTCCGGGAGACCCAGTACTTC	CASSLFRETQYF
TRBV15	.	TRBJ2-2	.	TGTGCCACCAGGTCGGCGGGATTCGGCACCGGGGAGCTGTTTTTT	CATRSAGFGTGELFF
TRBV14	.	TRBJ2-1	TRBD2	TGTGCCAGCAGCCCGAATCCGGGACTAGCGGGAGAATACAATGAGCAGTTCTTC	CASSPNPGLAGEYNEQFF
TRBV7-9	.	TRBJ1-1	.	TGTGCCAGCAGCCCCCGGCAGGGTGGTGACACTGAAGCTTTCTTT	CASSPRQGGDTEAFF
TRBV7-2	.	TRBJ2-3	TRBD2	TGTGCCAGCAGCTTTACGGCGGGAGGGCGCACAGATACGCAGTATTTT	CASSFTAGGRTDTQYF
TRBV11-3	.	TRBJ2-5	TRBD2	TGTGCCAGCAGCTCGCGCCGGGGGGGCTCGGAGACCCAGTACTTC	CASSSRRGGSETQYF
TRBV12-2	once	TRBJ2-3	.	TGTGCAAGTCGCTTACCAACTGTACCCAATACGCAGTATTTT	CASRLPTVPNTQYF
TRBV5-5	.	TRBJ1-2	.	TGTGCCAGCAGCTTGGCCGGGAATGGCTACACCTTC	CASSLAGNGYTF
TRBV5-6	.	TRBJ1-2	TRBD1	TGTGCCAGCAGCTGGAGACAGGGCGGCTACACCTTC	CASSWRQGGYTF
TRBV29-1	.	TRBJ2-4	.	TGCAGCGTGCGGACAGTCAGAAACATTCAGTACTTC	CSVRTVRNIQYF
TRBV6-5	.	TRBJ2-5	.	TGTGCCAGCAGTTATACGGGACAAGAGACCCAGTACTTC	CASSYTGQETQYF
TRBV5-1	.	TRBJ2-7	TRBD2	TGCGCCAGCTGCCCAATAGCGGGTAGCTCCTACGAGCAGTACTTC	CASCPIAGSSYEQYF
TRBV5-1	.	TRBJ2-1	.	TGCGCCAGCAGCTTGAGCCGCCCATCCTACAATGAGCAGTTCTTC	CASSLSRPSYNEQFF
TRBV21-1	.	TRBJ1-5	.	TGTGCCACCGATCACGGGCCAAAAACGAGTCAGCCCCAGCATTTT	CATDHGPKTSQPQHF
TRBV7-2	once	TRBJ2-7	.	TGTGCCAGCAGCTTAAGACCCTCGGGCGGAACTTACGAGCAGTACTTC	CASSLRPSGGTYEQYF
TRBV7-9	once	TRBJ1-2	.	TGTGCCAGCAGCTTAGTGCTCGCAGGGTCAGGAGGCTACACCTTC	CASSLVLAGSGGYTF
TRBV7-2	.	TRBJ1-2	.	TGTGCCAGCAGCTCACAAATGAACTATGGCTACACCTTC	CASSSQMNYGYTF
TRBV29-1	.	TRBJ2-2	TRBD1	TGCAGCGCGAAGAGAAGACAGGGGGGGAACACCGGGGAGCTGTTTTTT	CSAKRRQGGNTGELFF
TRBV9	.	TRBJ2-7	TRBD2	TGTGCCAGCAGCGTAGCCAGACCGGGACTAACCTACGAGCAGTACTTC	CASSVARPGLTYEQYF
TRBV11-2	.	TRBJ1-2	.	TGTGCCAGCAGCTTAGTAGGAGGGCGTAGCTATGGCTACACCTTC	CASSLVGGRSYGYTF
TRBV4-3	once	TRBJ2-7	.	TGCGCCAGCAGCCAAGACTTACAAGTATCACCCTACGAGCAGTACTTC	CASSQDLQVSPYEQYF